The source of this T cell receptor beta chain is a study of blood T cell repertoires in COVID-19. Method: immunoSEQ multiplex PCR; TCRdb's copy keeps in-frame clones and lacks some. The table shows over 100,000 clones, with 92% occurring only once. Germline CDR1 and CDR2: LGHNT and FRNRAP. Unmatched junction bases numbered 1, after V lost 4 bases and J lost 2 bases. The CDR3 is 14 amino acids. This TCR was recovered from a woman aged 45-59 years with COVID-19, enrolled during active disease. Input material: peripheral blood. The chain has TRBV12-5 and TRBJ2-4, with 8 bases identical to TRBD2. The CDR3: CASGSGGPKNIQYF. The CDR3 nucleotides read TGTGCTAGTGGTTCGGGGGGGCCCAAAAACATTCAGTACTTC.